In this sample, the clone carrying this T cell receptor beta chain turned up a few times. Its antigen remains unknown. The record originates from a study of blood T cells in healthy people across ages. Findings and limits, study-wide: Estimates of diversity drawn from one million T cells were considered underestimates.

A second roughly 6 to 11 cycle PCR used barcoded and J-beta primers. TCRdb re-called the 5' RACE reads through MiXCR, storing one row per CDR3 protein. Here the sample spans about 1.8 million distinct CDR3 sequences, around half being singletons. CDR1 SGHTA and CDR2 FQGNSA come from the germline V gene. The length of the CDR3 is 13 residues. V gave up 2 bases and J gave up 5 bases, with 9 bases separating them. The chain recombines TRBV7-2 with TRBJ2-5; no definite D call. The sequence derives from a woman in her thirties or forties in good health. The sample taken for sequencing was blood. The CDR3 coding sequence is TGTGCCAGCAGCTTAAACTCTCGGGAGACCCAGTACTTC. It translates to CASSLNSRETQYF.